This T cell receptor beta chain was documented in a study of blood T cell repertoires in COVID-19. The wider study: PBMCs, B-cell-depleted T cells, or T cells were the source of the cDNA or gDNA that made up the material.

In the authors' methods: Amplified reference gene primers provided the basis for estimating nucleated cell counts. Method: immunoSEQ multiplex PCR; TCRdb's copy keeps in-frame clones and lacks some. The DNA gave D and trimming, while V, J and clone size come from that table. The sample has under 350,000 clones; 70% to 90% are singletons. J was trimmed by 4 bases and V by 3 bases; bases with no gene match: 7. Germline CDR1 and CDR2: SGHRS and YFSETQ. This CDR3 has 16 amino acids. The gene calls are TRBV5-1 and TRBJ2-3; 11 nucleotides match TRBD2. This receptor was obtained from an older woman with acute or convalescent COVID-19. The specimen sequenced was peripheral blood. CDR3 sequence reads: CASSSTLAGGADTQYF. Written as DNA, the CDR3 is TGCGCCAGCAGCTCGACGCTAGCGGGGGGCGCAGATACGCAGTATTTT. Based on the CDR3 plus reference TRBV5-1 and TRBJ2-3, the full variable domain is KAGVTQTPRYLIKTRGQQVTLSCSPISGHRSVSWYQQTPGQGLQFLFEYFSETQRNKGNFPGRFSGRQFSNSRSEMNVSTLELGDSALYLCASSSTLAGGADTQYFGPGTRLTVL.